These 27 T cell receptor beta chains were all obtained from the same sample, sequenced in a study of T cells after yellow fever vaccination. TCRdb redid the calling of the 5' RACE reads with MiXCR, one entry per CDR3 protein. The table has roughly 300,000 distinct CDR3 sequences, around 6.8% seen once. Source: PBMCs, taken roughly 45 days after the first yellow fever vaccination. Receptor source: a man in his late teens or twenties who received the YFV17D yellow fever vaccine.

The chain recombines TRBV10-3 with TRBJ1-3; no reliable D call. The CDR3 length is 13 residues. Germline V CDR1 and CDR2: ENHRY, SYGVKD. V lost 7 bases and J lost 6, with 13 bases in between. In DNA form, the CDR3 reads TGTGCCATCAAGGGCAGGACCGTAAACACCATATATTTT. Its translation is CAIKGRTVNTIYF.

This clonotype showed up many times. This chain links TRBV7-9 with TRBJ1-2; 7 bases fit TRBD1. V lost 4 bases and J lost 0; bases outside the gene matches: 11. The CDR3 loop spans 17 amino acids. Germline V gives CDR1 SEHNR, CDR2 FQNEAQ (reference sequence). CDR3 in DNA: TGTGCCAGCAGCTCGTCGAGCCGGGACAGAACTAACTATGGCTACACCTTC. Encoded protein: CASSSSSRDRTNYGYTF.

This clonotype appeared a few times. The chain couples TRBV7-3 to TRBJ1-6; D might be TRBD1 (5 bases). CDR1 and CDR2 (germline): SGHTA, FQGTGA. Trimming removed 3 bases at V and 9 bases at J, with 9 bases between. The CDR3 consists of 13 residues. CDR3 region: CASSLGLSSPLHF. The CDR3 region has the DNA TGTGCCAGCAGCTTGGGACTTTCTTCACCCCTCCACTTT.

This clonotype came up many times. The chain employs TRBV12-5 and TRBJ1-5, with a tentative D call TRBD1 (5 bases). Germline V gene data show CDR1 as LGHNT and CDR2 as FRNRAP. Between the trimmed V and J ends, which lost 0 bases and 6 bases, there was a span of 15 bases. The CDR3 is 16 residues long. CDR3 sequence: CASGLVVGRGPQPQHF. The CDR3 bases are TGTGCTAGTGGTTTGGTAGTGGGGCGGGGTCCTCAGCCCCAGCATTTT.

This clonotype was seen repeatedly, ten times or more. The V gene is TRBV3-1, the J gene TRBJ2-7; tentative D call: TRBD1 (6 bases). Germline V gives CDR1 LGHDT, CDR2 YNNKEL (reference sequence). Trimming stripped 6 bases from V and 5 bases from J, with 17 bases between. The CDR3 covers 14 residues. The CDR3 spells CASSAPGPGDEQYF. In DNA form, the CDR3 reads TGTGCCAGCAGTGCTCCGGGCCCAGGGGACGAGCAGTACTTC.

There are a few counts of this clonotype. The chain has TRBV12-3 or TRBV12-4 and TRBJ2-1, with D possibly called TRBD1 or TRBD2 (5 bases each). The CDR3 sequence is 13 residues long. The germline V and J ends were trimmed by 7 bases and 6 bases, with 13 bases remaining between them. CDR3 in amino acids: CASTPTGRNEQFF. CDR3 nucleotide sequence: TGTGCCAGCACCCCTACGGGACGCAATGAGCAGTTCTTC.

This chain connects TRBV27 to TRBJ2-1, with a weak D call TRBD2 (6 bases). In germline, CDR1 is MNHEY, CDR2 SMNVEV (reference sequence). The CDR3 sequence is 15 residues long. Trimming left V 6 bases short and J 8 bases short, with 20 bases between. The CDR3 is CASRLFLLGGDEQFF. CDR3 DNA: TGTGCCAGCAGACTCTTTCTCCTGGGGGGAGATGAGCAGTTCTTC.

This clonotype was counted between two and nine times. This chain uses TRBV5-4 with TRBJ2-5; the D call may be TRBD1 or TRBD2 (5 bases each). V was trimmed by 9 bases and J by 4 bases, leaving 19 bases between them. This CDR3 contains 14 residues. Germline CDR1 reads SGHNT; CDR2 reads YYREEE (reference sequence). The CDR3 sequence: CAIRDQEVSETQYF. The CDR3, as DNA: TGTGCCATCCGGGACCAGGAGGTCTCAGAGACCCAGTACTTC.

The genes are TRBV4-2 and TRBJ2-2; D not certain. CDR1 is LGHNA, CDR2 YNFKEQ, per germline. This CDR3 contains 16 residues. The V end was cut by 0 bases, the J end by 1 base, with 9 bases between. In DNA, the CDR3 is TGTGCCAGCAGCCAAGAAAGCCTTCTGAACACCGGGGAGCTGTTTTTT. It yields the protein CASSQESLLNTGELFF.

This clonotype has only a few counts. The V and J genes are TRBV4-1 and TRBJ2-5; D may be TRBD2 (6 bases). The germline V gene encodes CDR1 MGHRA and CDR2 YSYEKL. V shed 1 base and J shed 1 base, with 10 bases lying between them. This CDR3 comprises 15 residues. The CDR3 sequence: CASSQGAGSQETQYF. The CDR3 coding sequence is TGCGCCAGCAGCCAAGGGGCGGGGAGCCAAGAGACCCAGTACTTC.

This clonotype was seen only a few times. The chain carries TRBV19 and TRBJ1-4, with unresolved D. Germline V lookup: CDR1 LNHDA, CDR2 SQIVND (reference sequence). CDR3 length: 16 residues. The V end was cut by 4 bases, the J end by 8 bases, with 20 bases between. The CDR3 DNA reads TGTGCCAGTAGTACCCCTCAGACGCCTGGAAGGGAAAAACTGTTTTTT. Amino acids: CASSTPQTPGREKLFF.

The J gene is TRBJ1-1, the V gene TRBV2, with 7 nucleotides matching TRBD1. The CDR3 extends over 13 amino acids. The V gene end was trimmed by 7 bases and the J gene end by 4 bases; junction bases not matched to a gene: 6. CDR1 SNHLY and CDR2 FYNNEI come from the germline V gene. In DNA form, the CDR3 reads TGTGCCAGCACCACAGGGGCCGGCACTGAAGCTTTCTTT. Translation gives CASTTGAGTEAFF.

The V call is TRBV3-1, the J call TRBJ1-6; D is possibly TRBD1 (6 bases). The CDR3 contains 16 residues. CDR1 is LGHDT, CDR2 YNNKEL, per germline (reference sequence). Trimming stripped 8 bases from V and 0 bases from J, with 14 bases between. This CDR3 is CASAEGGSSYNSPLHF. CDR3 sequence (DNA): TGTGCCAGCGCCGAAGGGGGTAGCTCCTATAATTCACCCCTCCACTTT.

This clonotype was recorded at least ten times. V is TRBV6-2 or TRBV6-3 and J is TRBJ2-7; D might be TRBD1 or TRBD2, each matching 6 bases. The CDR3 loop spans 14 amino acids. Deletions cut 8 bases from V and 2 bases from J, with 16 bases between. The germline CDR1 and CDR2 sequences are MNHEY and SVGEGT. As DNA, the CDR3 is TGTGCCAGCCAAAACGGGGGCTCCCCCTACGAGCAGTACTTC. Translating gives CASQNGGSPYEQYF.

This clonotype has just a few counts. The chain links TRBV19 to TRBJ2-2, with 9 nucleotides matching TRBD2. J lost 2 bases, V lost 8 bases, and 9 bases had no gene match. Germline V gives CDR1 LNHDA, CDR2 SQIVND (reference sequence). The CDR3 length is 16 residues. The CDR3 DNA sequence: TGTGCCAGTCTACGGAGCGGGGGGCAAAACACCGGGGAGCTGTTTTTT. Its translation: CASLRSGGQNTGELFF.

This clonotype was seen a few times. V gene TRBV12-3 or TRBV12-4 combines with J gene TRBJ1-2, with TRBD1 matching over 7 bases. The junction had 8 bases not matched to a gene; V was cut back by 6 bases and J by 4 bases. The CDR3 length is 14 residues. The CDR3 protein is CASRGGGWGYGYTF. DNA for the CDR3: TGTGCCAGCAGAGGAGGGGGCTGGGGCTATGGCTACACCTTC.

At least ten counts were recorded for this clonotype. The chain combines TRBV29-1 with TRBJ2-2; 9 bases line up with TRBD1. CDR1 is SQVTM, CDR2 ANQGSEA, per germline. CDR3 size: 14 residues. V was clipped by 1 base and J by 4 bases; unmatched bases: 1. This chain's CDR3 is CSVEGDRVTGELFF. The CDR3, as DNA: TGCAGCGTTGAAGGGGACAGGGTCACCGGGGAGCTGTTTTTT.

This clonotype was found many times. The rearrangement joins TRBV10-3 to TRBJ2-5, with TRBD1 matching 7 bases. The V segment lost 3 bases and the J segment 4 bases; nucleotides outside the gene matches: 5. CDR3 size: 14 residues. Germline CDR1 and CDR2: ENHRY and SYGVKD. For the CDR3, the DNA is TGTGCCATCAGTGAAACAGGGGTGGGAGAGACCCAGTACTTC. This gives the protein CAISETGVGETQYF.

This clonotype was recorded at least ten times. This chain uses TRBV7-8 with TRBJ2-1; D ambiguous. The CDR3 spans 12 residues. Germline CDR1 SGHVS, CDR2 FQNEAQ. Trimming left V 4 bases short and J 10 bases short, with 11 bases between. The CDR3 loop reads CASSSADTEQFF. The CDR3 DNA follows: TGTGCCAGCAGCTCCGCCGACACCGAGCAGTTCTTC.

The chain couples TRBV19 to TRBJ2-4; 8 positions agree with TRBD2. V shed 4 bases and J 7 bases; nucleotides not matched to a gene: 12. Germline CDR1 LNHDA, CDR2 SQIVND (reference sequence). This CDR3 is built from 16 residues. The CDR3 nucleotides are TGTGCCAGTAGTACCCTCGAGGGTAGCGGGGTGAACATTCAGTACTTC. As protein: CASSTLEGSGVNIQYF.

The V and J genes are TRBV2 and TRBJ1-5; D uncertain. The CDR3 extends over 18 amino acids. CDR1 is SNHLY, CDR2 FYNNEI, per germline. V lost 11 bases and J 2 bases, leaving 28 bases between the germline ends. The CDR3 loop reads CAFCLPVRTATGNQPQHF. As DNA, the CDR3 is TGTGCCTTCTGTTTACCAGTACGAACAGCTACAGGCAATCAGCCCCAGCATTTT.

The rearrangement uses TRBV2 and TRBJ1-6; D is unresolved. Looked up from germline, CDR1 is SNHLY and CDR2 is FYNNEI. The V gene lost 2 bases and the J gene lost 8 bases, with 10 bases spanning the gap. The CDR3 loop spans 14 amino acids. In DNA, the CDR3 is TGTGCCAGCAGTGAATCCACATCCCATTCACCCCTCCACTTT. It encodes CASSESTSHSPLHF.

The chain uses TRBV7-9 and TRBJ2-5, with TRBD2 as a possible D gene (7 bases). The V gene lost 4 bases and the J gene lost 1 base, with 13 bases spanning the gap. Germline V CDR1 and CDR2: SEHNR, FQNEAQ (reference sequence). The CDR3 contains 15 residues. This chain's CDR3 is CASSSSGGSQETQYF. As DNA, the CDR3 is TGTGCCAGCAGCTCATCGGGGGGCAGCCAAGAGACCCAGTACTTC.

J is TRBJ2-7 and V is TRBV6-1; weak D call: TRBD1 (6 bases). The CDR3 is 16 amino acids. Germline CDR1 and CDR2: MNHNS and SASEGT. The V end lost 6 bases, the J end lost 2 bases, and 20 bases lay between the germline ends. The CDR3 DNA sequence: TGTGCCAGCAGGGGGTGGGACAACAAAGGGACCTACGAGCAGTACGTC. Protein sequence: CASRGWDNKGTYEQYV.

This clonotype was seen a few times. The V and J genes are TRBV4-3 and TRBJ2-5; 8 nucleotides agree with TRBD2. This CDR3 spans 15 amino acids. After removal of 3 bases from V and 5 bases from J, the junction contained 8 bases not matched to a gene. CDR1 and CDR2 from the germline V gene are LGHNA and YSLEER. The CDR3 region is CASSQGTGGLETQYF. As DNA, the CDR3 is TGCGCCAGCAGCCAGGGAACGGGGGGGCTGGAGACCCAGTACTTC.

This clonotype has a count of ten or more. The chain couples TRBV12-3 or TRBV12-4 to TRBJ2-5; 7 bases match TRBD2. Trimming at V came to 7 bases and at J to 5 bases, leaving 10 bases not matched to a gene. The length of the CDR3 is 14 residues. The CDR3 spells CASTPGLSIETQYF. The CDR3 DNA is TGTGCCAGCACCCCGGGACTAAGCATCGAGACCCAGTACTTC.

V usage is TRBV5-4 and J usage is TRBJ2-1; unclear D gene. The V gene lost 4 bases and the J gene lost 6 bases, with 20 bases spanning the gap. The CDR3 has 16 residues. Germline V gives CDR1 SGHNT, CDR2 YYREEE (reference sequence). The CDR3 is CASSMAVWPLSNEQFF. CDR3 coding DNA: TGTGCCAGCAGCATGGCGGTGTGGCCCCTCTCCAATGAGCAGTTCTTC.